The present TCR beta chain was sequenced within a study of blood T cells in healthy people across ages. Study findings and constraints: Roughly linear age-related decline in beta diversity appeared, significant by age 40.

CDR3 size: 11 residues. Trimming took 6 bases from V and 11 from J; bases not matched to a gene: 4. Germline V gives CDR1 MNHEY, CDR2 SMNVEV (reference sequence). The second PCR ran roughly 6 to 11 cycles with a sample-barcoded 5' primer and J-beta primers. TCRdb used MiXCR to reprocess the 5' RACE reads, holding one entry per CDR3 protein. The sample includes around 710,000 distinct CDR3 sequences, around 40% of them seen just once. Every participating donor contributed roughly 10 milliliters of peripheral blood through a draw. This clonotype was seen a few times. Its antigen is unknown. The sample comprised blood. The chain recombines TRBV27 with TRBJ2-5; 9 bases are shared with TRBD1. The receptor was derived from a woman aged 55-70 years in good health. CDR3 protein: CASRRDREQYF. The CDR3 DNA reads TGTGCCAGCAGGAGGGACAGGGAGCAGTACTTC.